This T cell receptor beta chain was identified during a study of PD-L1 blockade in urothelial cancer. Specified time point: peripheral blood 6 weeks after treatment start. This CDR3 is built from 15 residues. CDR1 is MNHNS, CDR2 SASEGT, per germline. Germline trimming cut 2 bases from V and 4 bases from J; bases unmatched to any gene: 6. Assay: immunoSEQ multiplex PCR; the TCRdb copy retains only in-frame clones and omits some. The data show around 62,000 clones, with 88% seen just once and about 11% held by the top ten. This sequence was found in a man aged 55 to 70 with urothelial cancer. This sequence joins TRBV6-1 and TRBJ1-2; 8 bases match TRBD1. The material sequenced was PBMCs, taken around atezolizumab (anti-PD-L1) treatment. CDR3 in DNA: TGTGCCAGCAGTGAACAGGGGGCGCGGGGCTATGGCTACACCTTC. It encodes CASSEQGARGYGYTF.